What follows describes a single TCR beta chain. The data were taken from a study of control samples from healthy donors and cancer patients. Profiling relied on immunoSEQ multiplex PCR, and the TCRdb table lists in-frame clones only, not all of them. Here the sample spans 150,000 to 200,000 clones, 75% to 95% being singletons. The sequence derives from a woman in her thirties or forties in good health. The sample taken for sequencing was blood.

The CDR3 protein is CASSPLDGAALGNTIYF. The CDR3 coding sequence is TGTGCCAGCTCACCACTTGACGGCGCCGCACTTGGAAACACCATATATTTT. The J gene is TRBJ1-3, the V gene TRBV18; no firm D call. Trimming shortened V by 1 base and J by 3 bases, and 16 bases separated the two germline ends. CDR3 length: 17 amino acids. Looked up from germline, CDR1 is KGHSH and CDR2 is LQKENI.